This note documents a single TCR beta chain sequence. The assay was immunoSEQ multiplex PCR, and TCRdb's table has in-frame clones only and misses some. The table records over 90,000 clones, over 75% of them present only once. The data were obtained in a study of T cell responses to AZD1222 COVID-19 vaccine. The origin of this receptor is an adult in good health. Sequences were derived from peripheral blood, sampled on day 0 of AZD1222 vaccination.

The CDR3 protein is CASSADVHLYEQYF. CDR3 coding DNA: TGCGCCAGCAGCGCGGACGTTCATCTCTACGAGCAGTACTTC. The genes are TRBV5-1 and TRBJ2-7; D ambiguous. Looked up from germline, CDR1 is SGHRS and CDR2 is YFSETQ. The CDR3 length is 14 residues. Trimming stripped 4 bases from V and 3 bases from J, with 14 bases between.